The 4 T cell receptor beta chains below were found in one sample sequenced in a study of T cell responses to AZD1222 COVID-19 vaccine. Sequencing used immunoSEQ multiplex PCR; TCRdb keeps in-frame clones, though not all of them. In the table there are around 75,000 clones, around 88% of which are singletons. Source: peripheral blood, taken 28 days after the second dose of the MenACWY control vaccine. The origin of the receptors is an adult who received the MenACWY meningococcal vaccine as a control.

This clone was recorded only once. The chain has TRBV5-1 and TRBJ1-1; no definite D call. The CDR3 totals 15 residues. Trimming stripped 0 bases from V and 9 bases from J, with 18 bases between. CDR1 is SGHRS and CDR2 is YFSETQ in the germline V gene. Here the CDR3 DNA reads TGCGCCAGCAGCTTGGATACATCGCCCGTTTCCAAAGCTTTCTTT. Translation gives CASSLDTSPVSKAFF.

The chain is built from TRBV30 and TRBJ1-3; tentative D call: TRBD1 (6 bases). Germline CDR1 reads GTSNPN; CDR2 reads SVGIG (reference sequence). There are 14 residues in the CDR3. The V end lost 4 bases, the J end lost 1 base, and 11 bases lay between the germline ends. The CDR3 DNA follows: TGTGCCTGGACACCTGGGACATCTGGAAACACCATATATTTT. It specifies CAWTPGTSGNTIYF.

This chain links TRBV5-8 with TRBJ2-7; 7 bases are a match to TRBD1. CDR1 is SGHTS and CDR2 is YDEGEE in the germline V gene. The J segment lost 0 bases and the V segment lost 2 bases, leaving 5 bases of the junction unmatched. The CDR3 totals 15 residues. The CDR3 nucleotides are TGTGCCAGCAGCTTCCGCACAGGGGACTCCTACGAGCAGTACTTC. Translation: CASSFRTGDSYEQYF.

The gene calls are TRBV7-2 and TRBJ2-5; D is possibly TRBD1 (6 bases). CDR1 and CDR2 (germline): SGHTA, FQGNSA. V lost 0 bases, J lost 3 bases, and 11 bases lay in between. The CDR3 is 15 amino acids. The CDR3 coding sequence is TGTGCCAGCAGCTTAGCACCTCAGGGGAAAGAGACCCAGTACTTC. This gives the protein CASSLAPQGKETQYF.